This T cell receptor beta chain was identified in a study of radiation and T cells in renal cell carcinoma. Background on the study: Nephrectomy followed 15 Gy stereotactic body radiation by 4 weeks. Overall study results and limits: Baseline intratumoral clonotype presence is unknown without pretreatment biopsies.

Germline lookup yields CDR1 ENHRY and CDR2 SYGVKD. This CDR3 comprises 12 residues. V lost 9 bases and J lost 1, with 6 bases in between. Sequenced by immunoSEQ multiplex PCR; TCRdb stores in-frame clones only, minus some. The sample holds 60,000 to 65,000 clones, just over 75% seen once. Concerning this clone: What it binds is not known.

Specified time point: blood 2 weeks post-SBRT. Treatment specified: 15 Gy SBRT to primary tumor, nephrectomy 4 weeks later. Radiation-treated patients gave blood at baseline, week 2 and week 4. This clonotype originated in a man between 60 and 75 years old with renal cell carcinoma. Sample: blood, taken from a patient whose treatment included radiotherapy and nephrectomy. The V and J genes are TRBV10-3 and TRBJ2-2, with a tentative D call TRBD1 (6 bases). The CDR3: CAMGQNTGELFF. Here the CDR3 DNA reads TGTGCCATGGGACAGAACACCGGGGAGCTGTTTTTT.